The source of this T cell receptor (beta chain) is a study of CD4 T cells in relation to SARS-CoV-2 and coronaviruses. TCRdb's table, derived via immunoSEQ multiplex PCR, lists solely in-frame clones and lacks some. The data show 25,000 to 35,000 clones, around 76% seen once. Before the COVID-19 pandemic, during about 2011-2019, CD4+ T cells were taken from unexposed donors. The cells were cultured for under twelve days before CD4+ T cells were isolated. Testing used SARS-CoV-2 S/N and four cold-coronavirus spikes on unexposed-donor CD4+ T cells, cells permitting. The count of this clone is one. What it recognizes is unknown. CDR3 length: 16 amino acids. Germline loops: CDR1 MGHRA, CDR2 YSYEKL. With V trimmed by 2 bases and J by 5 bases, 8 bases remained unmatched.

V and J are TRBV4-1 and TRBJ2-7, with 11 bases lining up with TRBD2. Sequenced: CD4+ T cells from PBMCs, cultured in vitro. The sequence was obtained from a human donor in good health. The CDR3 DNA reads TGCGCCAGCAGCCAAACCGAACTAGCGGGAGAGGACGAGCAGTACTTC. This sequence encodes CASSQTELAGEDEQYF.